The 15 T cell receptor beta chains below come from one sample, sequenced in a study of blood T cell repertoires in COVID-19. Using immunoSEQ multiplex PCR, the repertoire was profiled, and TCRdb retains in-frame clones only, with some absent. The sample has 180,000 or so clones; around 82% are singletons. Material for sequencing was peripheral blood. All receptors come from a woman older than 75 with acute or convalescent COVID-19.

This clone occurred a few times. The rearrangement uses TRBV7-9 and TRBJ2-1; TRBD2 aligns across 10 bases. V lost 5 bases to trimming and J lost 5 bases; unmatched junction nucleotides: 6. The CDR3 consists of 15 residues. Germline V gives CDR1 SEHNR, CDR2 FQNEAQ (reference sequence). The CDR3 DNA follows: TGTGCCAGCAGCCAACGGACTAGCGGAAACAATGAGCAGTTCTTC. This sequence encodes CASSQRTSGNNEQFF.

The chain employs TRBV6-1 and TRBJ1-2; the D gene is possibly TRBD1 (5 bases). This CDR3 spans 13 amino acids. CDR1 MNHNS and CDR2 SASEGT come from the germline V gene. Trimming left V 5 bases short and J 4 bases short, with 11 bases between. The CDR3 region has the DNA TGTGCCAGCAGTCCGGGGGTTGGCTATGGCTACACCTTC. Protein: CASSPGVGYGYTF.

The rearrangement uses TRBV11-2 and TRBJ2-3, with 8 bases aligning to TRBD2. CDR1 is SGHAT, CDR2 FQNNGV, per germline. The CDR3 spans 16 residues. The V and J ends lost 2 bases and 2 bases, in that order; junction bases with no gene match: 6. The CDR3 region is CASSLRGSGDTDTQYF. The CDR3 DNA reads TGTGCCAGCAGCTTACGTGGTAGCGGGGACACAGATACGCAGTATTTT.

The chain combines TRBV29-1 with TRBJ1-1; D unclear. This CDR3 contains 13 residues. Trimming cost V 0 bases and J 3 bases, with 8 bases left between them. The germline CDR1 and CDR2 sequences are SQVTM and ANQGSEA. For the CDR3, the DNA is TGCAGCGTTGAAGATACGAGTTACACTGAAGCTTTCTTT. Its translation: CSVEDTSYTEAFF.

This clone showed up just once. This chain connects TRBV16 to TRBJ1-2; tentatively, D is TRBD1 (6 bases). With 5 bases removed from V and 6 bases from J, the gap between germline ends came to 19 bases. The CDR3 has 15 amino acids. Germline CDR1 reads KGHSY; CDR2 reads FQNENV. CDR3 DNA: TGTGCCAGCAGCTTGGAGCAGGGGAATTGGCATGGCTACACCTTC. This encodes CASSLEQGNWHGYTF.

This clone was counted between two and nine times. The rearrangement uses TRBV15 and TRBJ1-6; D might be TRBD1 (6 bases). CDR1 is LNHNV, CDR2 YYDKDF, per germline (reference sequence). The CDR3 loop spans 15 amino acids. V shed 6 bases and J shed 2 bases, with 11 bases lying between them. The CDR3 loop is CATSQGIPYNSPLHF. The CDR3 DNA reads TGTGCCACCAGTCAGGGGATCCCCTATAATTCACCCCTCCACTTT.

The V call is TRBV5-5, the J call TRBJ2-5, with D perhaps matching TRBD1 (6 bases). CDR1 is SGHKS and CDR2 is YYEKEE in the germline V gene (reference sequence). The V and J ends lost 3 bases and 5 bases respectively, with 14 bases between them. The CDR3 is made up of 14 amino acids. CDR3 region: CASSSIGGHETQYF. The CDR3 DNA follows: TGTGCCAGCAGCTCCATAGGGGGACACGAGACCCAGTACTTC.

This rearrangement joins TRBV27 to TRBJ2-7; 8 bases are a match to TRBD1. The V gene's germline CDR1 is MNHEY and CDR2 SMNVEV (reference sequence). The CDR3 has 13 residues. The V and J ends lost 10 bases and 2 bases, in that order; junction bases with no gene match: 7. The DNA for the CDR3 is TGTGCCACCTGGACAGGGACCCCCTACGAGCAGTACTTC. It codes for CATWTGTPYEQYF.

The rearrangement links TRBV10-3 to TRBJ2-7, with 7 bases aligning to TRBD1. Germline loops: CDR1 ENHRY, CDR2 SYGVKD. Trimming removed 2 bases from V and 2 bases from J; junction bases left unmatched: 3. This CDR3 is 14 amino acids long. CDR3: CAISERTGAYEQYF. The CDR3 DNA reads as TGTGCCATCAGTGAGAGGACAGGAGCCTACGAGCAGTACTTC.

The chain combines TRBV4-1 with TRBJ1-5, with D possibly TRBD1 on 6 matching bases. V lost 1 base, J lost 6 bases, and 16 bases lay in between. Germline V gene lookup returns CDR1 MGHRA and CDR2 YSYEKL. The length of the CDR3 is 16 residues. In DNA, the CDR3 is TGCGCCAGCAGCCAAGCAAATGGGGGGGCAAGTCAGCCCCAGCATTTT. Translation gives CASSQANGGASQPQHF.

V gene TRBV9 combines with J gene TRBJ2-5; TRBD2 matches at 13 bases. Unmatched junction bases numbered 4, after V lost 0 bases and J lost 5 bases. CDR3 size: 16 residues. CDR1 is SGDLS and CDR2 is YYNGEE in the germline V gene. CDR3 in amino acids: CASSVGETSGGETQYF. In nucleotides, the CDR3 is TGTGCCAGCAGCGTAGGCGAGACTAGCGGGGGGGAGACCCAGTACTTC.

This chain joins TRBV4-3 and TRBJ1-1; D is unresolved. From germline, CDR1 is LGHNA and CDR2 YSLEER. The CDR3 is made up of 13 amino acids. V lost 3 bases to trimming and J lost 4 bases, with 9 bases between them. The CDR3 DNA follows: TGCGCCAGCAGCCAGGCAGCGGTCACTGAAGCTTTCTTT. This sequence encodes CASSQAAVTEAFF.

This chain joins TRBV9 and TRBJ2-2; TRBD1 is a possible D gene (5 bases). The CDR3 loop spans 15 amino acids. CDR1 and CDR2 (germline): SGDLS, YYNGEE. V dropped 0 bases and J dropped 4 bases, with 10 bases sitting between them. CDR3 DNA: TGTGCCAGCAGCGTAGTGCAGGGATTCACCGGGGAGCTGTTTTTT. This codes for CASSVVQGFTGELFF.

This clone was detected only a few times. V and J are TRBV5-4 and TRBJ2-7; 10 bases line up with TRBD2. Germline lookup yields CDR1 SGHNT and CDR2 YYREEE (reference sequence). CDR3 length: 17 residues. Unmatched junction bases numbered 11, after V lost 4 bases and J lost 1 base. CDR3 region: CASSVWTSGMGSYEQYF. The CDR3 nucleotides read TGTGCCAGCAGCGTATGGACTAGCGGCATGGGGTCCTACGAGCAGTACTTC. The complete variable domain, with remaining parts taken from reference TRBV5-4 and TRBJ2-7, reads ETGVTQSPTHLIKTRGQQVTLRCSSQSGHNTVSWYQQALGQGPQFIFQYYREEENGRGNFPPRFSGLQFPNYSSELNVNALELDDSALYLCASSVWTSGMGSYEQYFGPGTRLTVT.

The rearrangement uses TRBV5-4 and TRBJ2-3; 9 bases match TRBD1. Germline V gene sequence: CDR1 SGHNT, CDR2 YYREEE (reference sequence). The CDR3 runs to 15 residues. Trimming removed 1 base from V and 1 base from J; junction bases left unmatched: 1. The CDR3 DNA reads TGTGCCAGCAGCTTGTGGACAGGGGGCACAGATACGCAGTATTTT. Protein product: CASSLWTGGTDTQYF.